This T cell receptor (beta chain) was sequenced for a study of metastatic and nonmetastatic thyroid tumors. Study in general: Across blood and tumor or nodule tissue, repertoires from malignant and benign thyroid patients were compared with one another. Points from the study as a whole: Reports indicated that malignant thyroid tumors showed significantly higher TCR beta diversity than benign nodules did, in blood and tumor.

This clone was seen ten or more times. What it recognizes is unknown. In the original workflow: Building a distant-metastasis classifier for papillary thyroid cancer drew on CDR3 differences across clinicopathological groups. TCRdb reassembled clones from the PCR reads with MiXCR. The V and J calls come from TCRdb's annotation, not from the publication. Of 75,000 to 95,000 clones listed, approximately 11% were seen once; the top ten hold roughly 12%. CDR1 SGHAT and CDR2 FQNNGV come from the germline V gene. This CDR3 is built from 17 residues. The V and J ends lost 5 bases and 0 bases, in that order; junction bases with no gene match: 12. Each patient went into thyroid surgery without having received any treatment.

This sequence originates from a female donor with papillary thyroid cancer or a benign thyroid nodule (not recorded which). Some clones in this sample may be carry-over from other donors' samples. The chain recombines TRBV11-2 with TRBJ1-1; 7 bases fit TRBD1. The sequenced sample was blood. The CDR3 region is CASSTVPTQGMNTEAFF. The CDR3 bases are TGTGCCAGCAGCACTGTCCCCACACAGGGGATGAACACTGAAGCTTTCTTT.